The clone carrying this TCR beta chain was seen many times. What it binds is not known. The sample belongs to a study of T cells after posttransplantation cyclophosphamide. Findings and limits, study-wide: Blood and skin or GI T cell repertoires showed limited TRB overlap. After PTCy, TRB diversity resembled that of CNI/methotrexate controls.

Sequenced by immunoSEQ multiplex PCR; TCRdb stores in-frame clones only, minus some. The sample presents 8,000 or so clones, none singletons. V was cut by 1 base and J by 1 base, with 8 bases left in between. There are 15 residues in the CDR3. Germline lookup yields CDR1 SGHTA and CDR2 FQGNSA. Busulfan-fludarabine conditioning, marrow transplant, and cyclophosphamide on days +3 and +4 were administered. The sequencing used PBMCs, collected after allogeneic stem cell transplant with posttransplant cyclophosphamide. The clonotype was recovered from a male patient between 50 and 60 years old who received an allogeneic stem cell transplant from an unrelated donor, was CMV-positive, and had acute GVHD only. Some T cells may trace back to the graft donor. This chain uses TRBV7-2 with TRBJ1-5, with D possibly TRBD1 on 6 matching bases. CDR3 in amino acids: CASSLVGTSNQPQHF. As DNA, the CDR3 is TGTGCCAGCAGCTTAGTGGGGACAAGCAATCAGCCCCAGCATTTT.